The 3 T cell receptor beta chains given below trace back to one sample, sequenced in a study of early T cells in non-severe SARS-CoV-2 infection. TCRdb itself ran the 5' RACE reads through MiXCR, one entry per CDR3 protein. The sample gives tens of thousands of distinct CDR3 sequences, more than 13% of which show up once; 9.5% to 13% is in the top ten. The sample was whole blood. These receptors all stem from an adult who was a healthcare worker with PCR-confirmed SARS-CoV-2 infection or an uninfected control (not recorded which).

The V call is TRBV12-3 or TRBV12-4, the J call TRBJ1-4, with 8 bases aligning to TRBD1. After removal of 4 bases from V and 5 bases from J, the junction contained 3 bases not matched to a gene. The CDR3 runs to 14 residues. This chain's CDR3 is CASSYRTGNEKLFF. CDR3 sequence (DNA): TGTGCCAGCAGTTACCGGACAGGGAATGAAAAACTGTTTTTT.

The rearrangement links TRBV29-1 to TRBJ2-7; no firm D call. The V end was cut by 6 bases, the J end by 3 bases, with 15 bases between. CDR1 SQVTM and CDR2 ANQGSEA come from the germline V gene. This CDR3 region has 13 residues. This CDR3 reads CSVTLVGLYEQYF. The CDR3 coding sequence is TGCAGCGTGACCCTGGTAGGTCTCTACGAGCAGTACTTC.

The J gene is TRBJ2-1, the V gene TRBV29-1, with 10 bases that match TRBD1. The CDR3 is 14 amino acids. Germline V gene sequence: CDR1 SQVTM, CDR2 ANQGSEA. Losses at the gene ends were 3 bases for V and 9 bases for J; bases not matched to a gene: 8. CDR3 sequence (DNA): TGCAGCGTTGAGCCGGGACAGGGGATAGCTGAGCAGTTCTTC. Amino acids: CSVEPGQGIAEQFF.